This TCR beta chain was retrieved from a study of cytomegalovirus exposure and HLA in healthy donors. This CDR3 comprises 18 residues. CDR1 is SGHRS and CDR2 is YFSETQ in the germline V gene. J gave up 0 bases and V 2 bases, and 13 bases lay outside the gene matches. PCR amplification relied on 60 Vbeta primers (plus 13 Jbeta primers). The data were produced by immunoSEQ multiplex PCR, yet TCRdb's version contains in-frame clones alone and is incomplete. The sample lists about 110,000 clones, 80% occurring once. The TCR was taken from an older woman in good health and CMV-seropositive. V and J are TRBV5-1 and TRBJ2-7; TRBD2 aligns across 8 bases. The sequencing input was PBMCs. The CDR3 sequence is CASSFQGNAGGTSYEQYF. DNA of the CDR3: TGCGCCAGCAGCTTTCAGGGGAATGCGGGGGGCACCTCCTACGAGCAGTACTTC.